The clone carrying this T cell receptor (beta chain) has only one observation. Germline loops: CDR1 PRHDT, CDR2 FYEKMQ (reference sequence). Trimming took 5 bases from V and 4 from J, leaving 16 bases between them. The CDR3 runs to 15 residues. The naive CD8 population came from CD45RO-negative cells selected for CCR7, without terminally differentiated effector memory CD45RA+ cells. The sample is drawn from a study of shared clonotypes between healthy human individuals. Study in general: Donor ages ranged 18 to 49 years: a couple of women, a few men.

Deep-level assay runs were performed. Produced via immunoSEQ multiplex PCR; TCRdb's table is partial and in-frame only. In the table there are about 550,000 clones, just under 97% of which are singletons. Specimen: naive CD8+ T cells sorted from blood. The J gene is TRBJ2-3, the V gene TRBV13; the D is unclear. This receptor was identified in a young woman in good health. The CDR3 protein is CASSPMVEMADTQYF. CDR3 nucleotides: TGTGCCAGCAGCCCCATGGTGGAAATGGCAGATACGCAGTATTTT.